This TCR beta chain was recovered during a study of T cells in localized non-small cell lung cancer. Study results and caveats: Higher blood T cell density went with longer overall survival. A median roughly 57 of the top 100 tumor clones appeared in adjacent lung.

Measured with immunoSEQ multiplex PCR; TCRdb has only the in-frame clones, and not every one. The profile shows fewer than 45,000 clones, approximately 86% of them singletons. Of note for this clone: Its specificity is unknown.

CDR3 size: 16 residues. The V end lost 6 bases, the J end lost 0 bases, and 12 bases lay between the germline ends. Germline CDR1 is MNHEY and CDR2 is SMNVEV (reference sequence). Source: peripheral blood, taken before any cancer treatment. The chain employs TRBV27 and TRBJ2-6; D gene ambiguous. The TCR sequence derives from a man aged 35 to 69 with stage I lung adenocarcinoma. Written as DNA, the CDR3 is TGTGCCAGCAGGGTAACAGCGTTCTCTGGGGCCAACGTCCTGACTTTC. This sequence encodes CASRVTAFSGANVLTF.